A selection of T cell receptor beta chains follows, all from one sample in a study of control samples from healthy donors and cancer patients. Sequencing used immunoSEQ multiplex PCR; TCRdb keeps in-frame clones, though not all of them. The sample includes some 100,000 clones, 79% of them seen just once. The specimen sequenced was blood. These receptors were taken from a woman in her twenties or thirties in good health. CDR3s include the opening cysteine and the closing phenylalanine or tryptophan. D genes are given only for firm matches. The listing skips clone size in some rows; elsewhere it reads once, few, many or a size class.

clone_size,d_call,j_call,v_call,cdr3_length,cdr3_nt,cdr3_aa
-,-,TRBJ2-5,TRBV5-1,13,TGCGCCAGCAGCTTCTCGGCCCCGGAGACCCAGTACTTC,CASSFSAPETQYF
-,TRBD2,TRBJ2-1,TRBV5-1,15,TGCGCCAGCAGCTTGACTAGCGTCACCTACAATGAGCAGTTCTTC,CASSLTSVTYNEQFF
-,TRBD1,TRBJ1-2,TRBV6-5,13,TGTGCCAGCACTATCCCAGGGGGCGGTGGCTACACCTTC,CASTIPGGGGYTF
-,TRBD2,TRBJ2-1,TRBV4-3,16,TGCGCCAGCAGCCAAGACAAACTAGCGGGGGGGGATGAGCAGTTCTTC,CASSQDKLAGGDEQFF
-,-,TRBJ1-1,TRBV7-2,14,TGTGCCAGCAGCTTAGTATCTGGGAACACTGAAGCTTTCTTT,CASSLVSGNTEAFF
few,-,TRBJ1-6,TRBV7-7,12,TGTGCCAGGGAGGACGACTTTTCACCCCTCCACTTT,CAREDDFSPLHF
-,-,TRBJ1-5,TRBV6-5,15,TGTGCCAGCTCATACAAGGGGGATAGCAATCAGCCCCAGCATTTT,CASSYKGDSNQPQHF
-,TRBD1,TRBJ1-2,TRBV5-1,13,TGCGCCAGCAGCATAGACTCCGGGACAGACTACACCTTC,CASSIDSGTDYTF
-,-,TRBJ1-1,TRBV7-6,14,TGTGCCAGCAGCACCCGGACGGCGAACACTGAAGCTTTCTTT,CASSTRTANTEAFF
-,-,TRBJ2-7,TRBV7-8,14,TGTGCCAGCAGCCTGGGGGGTAGCGGCTACGAGCAGTACTTC,CASSLGGSGYEQYF
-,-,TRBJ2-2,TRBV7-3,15,TGTGCCAGCAGCTCAGGGCTTGGAGCCACCGGGGAGCTGTTTTTT,CASSSGLGATGELFF
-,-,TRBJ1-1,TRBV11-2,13,TGTGCCAGCAGCGGAGTACCTACCACTGAAGCTTTCTTT,CASSGVPTTEAFF
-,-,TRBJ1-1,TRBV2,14,TGTGCCAGCAGTCGAGACAGGCCGAACACTGAAGCTTTCTTT,CASSRDRPNTEAFF
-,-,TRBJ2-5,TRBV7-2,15,TGTGCCAGCAGCCACTTTGGTCTGTGGGAAGAGACCCAGTACTTC,CASSHFGLWEETQYF
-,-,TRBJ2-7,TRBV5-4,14,TGTGCCAGCAGCTCAGGGGGGACTCTTGGCGAGCAGTACTTC,CASSSGGTLGEQYF
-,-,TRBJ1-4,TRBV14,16,TGTGCCAGCAGCCAAGCCCTAGACAGTACCTCGGAAAAACTGTTTTTT,CASSQALDSTSEKLFF
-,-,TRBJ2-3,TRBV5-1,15,TGCGCCAGCAGCTTGGAACCGGGACTCTCTAATACGCAGTATTTT,CASSLEPGLSNTQYF
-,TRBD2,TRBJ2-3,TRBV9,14,TGTGCCAGCAGCGTAGCAAGCGGGGGGGATACGCAGTATTTT,CASSVASGGDTQYF
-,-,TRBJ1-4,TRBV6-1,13,TGTGCCAGCAGTGAGTTGGACTTCGAAAAACTGTTTTTT,CASSELDFEKLFF
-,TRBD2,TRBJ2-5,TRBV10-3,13,TGTGCCTCCGGACTAGCGGCGGGGGAGACCCAGTACTTC,CASGLAAGETQYF
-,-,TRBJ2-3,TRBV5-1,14,TGCGCCAGCAGCTTGGGGGGCTGGGGAGATACGCAGTATTTT,CASSLGGWGDTQYF
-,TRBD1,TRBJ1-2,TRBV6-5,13,TGTGCCAGCAGTCGGGACAGAAACTATGGCTACACCTTC,CASSRDRNYGYTF
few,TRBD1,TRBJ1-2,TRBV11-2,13,TGTGCCAGCAGCCGGGACAGGGGTGATGGCTACACCTTC,CASSRDRGDGYTF
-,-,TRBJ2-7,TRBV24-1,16,TGTGCCACCAGGATACCACCGACAGGCGTTACCTACGAGCAGTACTTC,CATRIPPTGVTYEQYF
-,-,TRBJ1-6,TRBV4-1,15,TGCGCCAGCAGCCAAGAGGAGGGGATTAGTTCACCCCTCCACTTT,CASSQEEGISSPLHF
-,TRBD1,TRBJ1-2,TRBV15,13,TGTGCCACCAGCAGAGATGACAGGGGAGGCTACACCTTC,CATSRDDRGGYTF
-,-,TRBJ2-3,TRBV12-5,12,TGTGCTAGTGGGACTAGCACAGATACGCAGTATTTT,CASGTSTDTQYF
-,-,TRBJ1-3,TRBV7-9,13,TGTGCCAGCAGCCCCAGCTCTGGAAACACCATATATTTT,CASSPSSGNTIYF
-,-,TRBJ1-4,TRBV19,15,TGTGCCAGTAGTATAGGACCACGGGGCAATGAAAAACTGTTTTTT,CASSIGPRGNEKLFF
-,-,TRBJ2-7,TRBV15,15,TGTGCCACCAGCAGAGGACGAGGACAGCCCTACGAGCAGTACTTC,CATSRGRGQPYEQYF